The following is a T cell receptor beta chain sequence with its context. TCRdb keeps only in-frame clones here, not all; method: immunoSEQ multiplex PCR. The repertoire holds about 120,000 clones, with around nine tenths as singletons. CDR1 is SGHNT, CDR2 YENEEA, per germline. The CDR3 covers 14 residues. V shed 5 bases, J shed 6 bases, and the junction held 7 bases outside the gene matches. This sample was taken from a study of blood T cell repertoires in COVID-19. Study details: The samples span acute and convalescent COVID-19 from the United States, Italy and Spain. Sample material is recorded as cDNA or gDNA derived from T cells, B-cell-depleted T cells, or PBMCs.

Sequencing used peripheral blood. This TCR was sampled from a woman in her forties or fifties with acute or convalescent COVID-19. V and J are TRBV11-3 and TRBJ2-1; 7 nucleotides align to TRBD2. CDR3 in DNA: TGTGCCAGCAGCCTCTCTAGCGGAAGCAATGAGCAGTTCTTC. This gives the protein CASSLSSGSNEQFF.